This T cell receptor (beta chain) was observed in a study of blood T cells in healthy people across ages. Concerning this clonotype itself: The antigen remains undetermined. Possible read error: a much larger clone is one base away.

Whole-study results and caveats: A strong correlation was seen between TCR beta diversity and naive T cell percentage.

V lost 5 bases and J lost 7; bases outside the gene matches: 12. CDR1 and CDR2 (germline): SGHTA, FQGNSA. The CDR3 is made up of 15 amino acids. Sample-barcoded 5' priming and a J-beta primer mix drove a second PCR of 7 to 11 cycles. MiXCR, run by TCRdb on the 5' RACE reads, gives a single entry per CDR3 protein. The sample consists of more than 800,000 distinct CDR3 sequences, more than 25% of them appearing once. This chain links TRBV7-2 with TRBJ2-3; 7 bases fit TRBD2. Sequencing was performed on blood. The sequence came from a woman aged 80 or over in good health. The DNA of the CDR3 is TGTGCCAGCAGCGCTCGACTAGCCGTTGGGAATACGCAGTATTTT. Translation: CASSARLAVGNTQYF.